This T cell receptor beta chain was documented in a study of blood T cell repertoires in COVID-19. Profiled with immunoSEQ multiplex PCR; TCRdb holds only in-frame clones, not every one. The sample records roughly 280,000 clones, roughly 90% being singletons. CDR1 is MDHEN and CDR2 is SYDVKM in the germline V gene. The V segment lost 6 bases and the J segment 5 bases; nucleotides outside the gene matches: 10. This CDR3 has 15 amino acids. Sequenced material: peripheral blood. This clonotype was obtained from a woman between 50 and 59 years old who had recovered from COVID-19. V gene TRBV28 combines with J gene TRBJ1-1; the match to TRBD1 covers 9 bases. In DNA form, the CDR3 reads TGTGCCAGCAGCCCCCGGGGACAGGGACGAACTGAAGCTTTCTTT. Translated: CASSPRGQGRTEAFF.